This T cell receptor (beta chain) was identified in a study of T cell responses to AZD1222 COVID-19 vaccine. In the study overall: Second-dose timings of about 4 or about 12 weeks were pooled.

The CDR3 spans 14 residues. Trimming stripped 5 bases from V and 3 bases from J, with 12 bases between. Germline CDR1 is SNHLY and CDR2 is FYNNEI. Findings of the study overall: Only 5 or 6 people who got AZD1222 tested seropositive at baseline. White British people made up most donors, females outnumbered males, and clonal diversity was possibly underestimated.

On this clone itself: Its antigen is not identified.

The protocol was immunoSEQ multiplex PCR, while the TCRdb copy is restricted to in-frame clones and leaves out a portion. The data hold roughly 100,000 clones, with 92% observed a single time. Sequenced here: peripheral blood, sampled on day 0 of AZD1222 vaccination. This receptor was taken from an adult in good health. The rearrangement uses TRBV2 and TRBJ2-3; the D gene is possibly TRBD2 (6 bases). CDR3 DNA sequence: TGTGCCAGCAGTTGGGGCGGGGAGACAGATACGCAGTATTTT. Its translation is CASSWGGETDTQYF.